This T cell receptor beta chain was sequenced for a study of blood T cell repertoires in COVID-19. Overall study: The samples span acute and convalescent COVID-19 from the United States, Italy and Spain. The cDNA or gDNA used as material had been derived from T cells, B-cell-depleted T cells, or PBMCs.

This CDR3 has 13 residues. V was clipped by 7 bases and J by 11 bases; unmatched bases: 11. Germline V gene sequence: CDR1 MNHEY, CDR2 SVGAGI. Study processing details: Amplified reference gene primers provided the basis for estimating nucleated cell counts. The protocol was immunoSEQ multiplex PCR, while the TCRdb copy is restricted to in-frame clones and leaves out a portion. The DNA was the basis for D and trimming; V, J and clone size are from that table. The sample has approximately 250,000 clones, roughly 86% seen once. The sample comprised peripheral blood. The receptor comes from a man in his forties or fifties with active or convalescent COVID-19. The V and J genes are TRBV6-5 and TRBJ2-3; 8 nucleotides agree with TRBD2. The CDR3 loop reads CASTAGVERKQYF. In DNA, the CDR3 is TGTGCCAGCACAGCGGGAGTAGAGAGGAAGCAGTATTTT.